These 18 T cell receptor beta chains came from one sample sequenced in a study of cytomegalovirus exposure and HLA in healthy donors. It was with 60 Vbeta and 13 Jbeta primers that the PCR ran. Here immunoSEQ multiplex PCR was the method, and the copy in TCRdb shows in-frame clones only, minus some. The repertoire holds 150,000 to 180,000 clones, 70% to 80% seen once, with roughly 4% in the top ten. The sample taken for sequencing was PBMCs. The receptors were sampled from a woman in her thirties or forties in good health and CMV-seronegative.

The chain employs TRBV14 and TRBJ1-6; 9 bases match TRBD1. The CDR3 spans 16 residues. The ends lost 2 bases at V and 7 bases at J; junction bases unmatched: 6. CDR1 and CDR2 from the germline V gene are SGHDN and FVKESK. The CDR3 reads CASSQRTGGLNSPLHF. In nucleotides, the CDR3 is TGTGCCAGCAGCCAACGAACAGGGGGCTTAAATTCACCCCTCCACTTT.

V gene TRBV6-5 combines with J gene TRBJ2-5; TRBD2 is a possible D gene (5 bases). This CDR3 contains 14 residues. CDR1 MNHEY and CDR2 SVGAGI come from the germline V gene. V was cut by 2 bases and J by 7 bases, with 14 bases left in between. The CDR3 nucleotides read TGTGCCAGCAGTTACCCAGGACTGGCGGGGACCCAGTACTTC. The encoded protein is CASSYPGLAGTQYF.

The gene calls are TRBV6-4 and TRBJ2-1; 7 bases fit TRBD2. Germline V gene lookup returns CDR1 MRHNA and CDR2 SNTAGT. The CDR3 sequence is 16 residues long. Germline trimming cut 4 bases from V and 0 bases from J; bases unmatched to any gene: 6. The CDR3 reads CASSAWRGSSYNEQFF. In DNA form, the CDR3 reads TGTGCCAGCAGTGCGTGGCGGGGGAGCTCCTACAATGAGCAGTTCTTC.

CDR3 coding DNA: TGTGCCAGCAGTAGCCCGACAGGGGGAGGTGAAAAACTGTTTTTT. Its translation is CASSSPTGGGEKLFF. The chain combines TRBV7-9 with TRBJ1-4; 9 positions agree with TRBD1. The trim removed 6 bases at V and 7 bases at J, leaving 9 bases unmatched. CDR3 length equals 15 residues. Germline CDR1 reads SEHNR; CDR2 reads FQNEAQ (reference sequence). The full variable domain, in which reference TRBV7-9 and TRBJ1-4 provide the parts outside the CDR3, is DTGVSQNPRHKITKRGQNVTFRCDPISEHNRLYWYRQTLGQGPEFLTYFQNEAQLEKSRLLSDRFSAERPKGSFSTLEIQRTEQGDSAMYLCASSSPTGGGEKLFFGSGTQLSVL.

The J gene is TRBJ1-4, the V gene TRBV15; D unresolved. Trimming removed 0 bases at V and 7 bases at J, with 6 bases between. The CDR3 is 13 amino acids. Germline V gene data show CDR1 as LNHNV and CDR2 as YYDKDF (reference sequence). The CDR3 DNA is TGTGCCACCAGCAGAGATTTCAGTGAAAAACTGTTTTTT. Translation gives CATSRDFSEKLFF.

The chain combines TRBV6-6 with TRBJ1-1; 9 bases match TRBD1. The CDR3 has 13 amino acids. Trimming cost V 7 bases and J 4 bases; bases outside gene matches: 4. Germline V CDR1 and CDR2: MNHNY, SVGAGI (reference sequence). The CDR3, as DNA: TGTGCCAGCACCGAGACAGGGGGCACTGAAGCTTTCTTT. As protein: CASTETGGTEAFF.

The chain uses TRBV10-3 and TRBJ1-3; D remains unclear. The CDR3 has 13 residues. Germline CDR1 reads ENHRY; CDR2 reads SYGVKD. V lost 9 bases and J 4 bases, leaving 13 bases between the germline ends. The CDR3 DNA follows: TGTGCCATAGAACAGAGCCCGGGAAACACCATATATTTT. Translated, it gives CAIEQSPGNTIYF.

This clone was observed a single time. The CDR3 coding sequence is TGTGCCAGCAGTCTCAGGGATACGCAGTATTTT. Protein: CASSLRDTQYF. The gene calls are TRBV28 and TRBJ2-3; no reliable D call. Trimming cost V 5 bases and J 6 bases, with 6 bases left between them. Germline CDR1 MDHEN, CDR2 SYDVKM. The CDR3 has 11 amino acids.

This clone was seen a single time. The chain carries TRBV4-2 and TRBJ2-6; TRBD1 aligns across 9 bases. Losses at the gene ends were 4 bases for V and 4 bases for J; bases not matched to a gene: 11. This CDR3 spans 18 amino acids. Germline CDR1 LGHNA, CDR2 YNFKEQ. For the CDR3, the DNA is TGTGCCAGCAGCCCTATCATACAGGGGGCAGGGGGGGCCAACGTCCTGACTTTC. It yields the protein CASSPIIQGAGGANVLTF.

This chain links TRBV9 with TRBJ1-2, with 11 bases aligning to TRBD1. Trimming took 5 bases from V and 6 from J; bases not matched to a gene: 6. The CDR3 loop spans 14 amino acids. Germline V lookup: CDR1 SGDLS, CDR2 YYNGEE. This chain's CDR3 is CASSRGQGAHGYTF. CDR3 bases: TGTGCCAGCAGTCGCGGACAGGGGGCCCATGGCTACACCTTC.

The chain employs TRBV30 and TRBJ2-7, with D possibly being TRBD2 (6 bases). This CDR3 comprises 12 residues. V was shortened by 0 bases and J by 6 bases, with 9 bases between the two germline ends. CDR1 and CDR2 from the germline V gene are GTSNPN and SVGIG (reference sequence). DNA of the CDR3: TGTGCCTGGAGTGTCTCTAGCGTCGAGCAGTACTTC. Its protein is CAWSVSSVEQYF.

This rearrangement joins TRBV2 to TRBJ1-4, with D perhaps matching TRBD1 (5 bases). Germline CDR1 and CDR2: SNHLY and FYNNEI. This CDR3 has 15 amino acids. The V and J ends lost 5 bases and 5 bases respectively, with 15 bases between them. CDR3 nucleotides: TGTGCCAGCAGTCCGAGGACAAGCTTAAATGAAAAACTGTTTTTT. Its protein is CASSPRTSLNEKLFF.

The chain combines TRBV7-9 with TRBJ2-1, with 11 bases fitting TRBD2. This CDR3 is built from 15 residues. CDR1 and CDR2 from the germline V gene are SEHNR and FQNEAQ (reference sequence). Trimming at V came to 8 bases and at J to 6 bases, leaving 9 bases not matched to a gene. As DNA, the CDR3 is TGTGCCAGCGGACCACCGGGACTAGCGGTCAATGAGCAGTTCTTC. Its protein product is CASGPPGLAVNEQFF.

Regarding this clone: The same CDR3 can be traced to other DNA sequences in this sample. The chain carries TRBV5-1 and TRBJ1-5; no clear D gene. Looked up from germline, CDR1 is SGHRS and CDR2 is YFSETQ. The CDR3 loop spans 13 amino acids. V was shortened by 0 bases and J by 2 bases, with 3 bases between the two germline ends. This chain's CDR3 is CASSLAGNQPQHF. In DNA, the CDR3 is TGCGCCAGCAGCTTGGCAGGCAATCAGCCCCAGCATTTT.

The V gene is TRBV10-2, the J gene TRBJ1-5; TRBD1 agrees at 7 bases. The germline CDR1 and CDR2 sequences are WSHSY and SAAADI. Trimming cost V 6 bases and J 6 bases; bases outside gene matches: 14. The CDR3 totals 16 residues. Here the CDR3 reads CASRGSGTATVQPQHF. The CDR3 nucleotides read TGCGCCAGCAGAGGCTCGGGGACAGCTACGGTTCAGCCCCAGCATTTT.

V and J are TRBV11-2 and TRBJ2-7; 14 nucleotides line up with TRBD2. The J segment lost 1 base and the V segment lost 3 bases, leaving 8 bases of the junction unmatched. Per the germline V gene, CDR1 is SGHAT and CDR2 is FQNNGV. The CDR3 has 18 residues. DNA of the CDR3: TGTGCCAGCAGCTTCCTGGGACTAGCGGGAGCTGTATCCTACGAGCAGTACTTC. This sequence encodes CASSFLGLAGAVSYEQYF.

A word on this clone: Germline is not matched at one junction end, which may reflect a read error. The rearrangement links TRBV11-3 to TRBJ1-4, with 10 bases matching TRBD1. The CDR3 has 12 residues. The germline gives CDR1 SGHNT, CDR2 YENEEA. The CDR3 region has the DNA TGTGCCAGCAGCTTAGAGGGACAGGGGAAGATTTTT. Its translation is CASSLEGQGKIF.

The chain has TRBV18 and TRBJ2-2, with 8 bases matching TRBD1. Looked up from germline, CDR1 is KGHSH and CDR2 is LQKENI. Unmatched junction bases numbered 5, after V lost 3 bases and J lost 8 bases. The CDR3 runs to 14 residues. CDR3 DNA sequence: TGTGCCAGCTCACCTACAGGGGGACGAGGGGAGCTGTTTTTT. It is translated as CASSPTGGRGELFF.